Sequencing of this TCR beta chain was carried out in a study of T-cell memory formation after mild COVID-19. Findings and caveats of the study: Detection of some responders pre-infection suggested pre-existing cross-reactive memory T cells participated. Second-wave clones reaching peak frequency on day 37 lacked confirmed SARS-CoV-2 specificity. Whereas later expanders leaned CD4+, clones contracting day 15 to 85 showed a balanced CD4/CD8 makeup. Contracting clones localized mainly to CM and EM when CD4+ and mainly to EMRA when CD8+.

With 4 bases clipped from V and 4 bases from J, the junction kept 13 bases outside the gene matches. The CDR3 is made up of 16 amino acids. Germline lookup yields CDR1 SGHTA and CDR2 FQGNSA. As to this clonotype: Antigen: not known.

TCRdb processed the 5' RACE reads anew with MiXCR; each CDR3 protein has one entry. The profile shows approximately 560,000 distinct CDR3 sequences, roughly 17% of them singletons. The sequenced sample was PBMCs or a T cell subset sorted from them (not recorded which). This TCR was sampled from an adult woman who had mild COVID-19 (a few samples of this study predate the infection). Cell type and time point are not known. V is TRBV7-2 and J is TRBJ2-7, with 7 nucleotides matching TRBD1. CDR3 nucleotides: TGTGCCAGCAGCTCCCCAGGGGGTCGCGGGCCTTACGAGCAGTACTTC. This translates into CASSSPGGRGPYEQYF.